This T cell receptor beta chain was captured in a study of OX40 agonist ivuxolimab in advanced cancers. About the study: Across the patients, intravenous ivuxolimab was delivered every 2 weeks at 0.01 to 10 mg/kg. Head and neck, renal cell, melanoma or hepatocellular carcinoma were the cancers that dose-escalation patients had.

Autoimmune disease history or systemic immunosuppression led to patient exclusion. Germline V gene data show CDR1 as SGHNT and CDR2 as YYREEE (reference sequence). The CDR3 runs 18 residues. The J segment lost 0 bases and the V segment lost 0 bases, leaving 9 bases of the junction unmatched. Sequenced by immunoSEQ multiplex PCR; TCRdb stores in-frame clones only, minus some. The profile shows approximately 87,000 clones, 92% of them singletons. Specimen: CD4+ or CD8+ T cells sorted from blood, collected in a trial of the OX40 agonist ivuxolimab. The V call is TRBV5-4, the J call TRBJ1-3, with 7 bases matching TRBD1. The sequence was collected from an adult with an advanced solid tumor such as melanoma, head and neck, liver or kidney cancer. The CDR3 spells CASSLAVDRPDSGNTIYF. CDR3 in DNA: TGTGCCAGCAGCTTGGCCGTGGACAGGCCCGACTCTGGAAACACCATATATTTT.